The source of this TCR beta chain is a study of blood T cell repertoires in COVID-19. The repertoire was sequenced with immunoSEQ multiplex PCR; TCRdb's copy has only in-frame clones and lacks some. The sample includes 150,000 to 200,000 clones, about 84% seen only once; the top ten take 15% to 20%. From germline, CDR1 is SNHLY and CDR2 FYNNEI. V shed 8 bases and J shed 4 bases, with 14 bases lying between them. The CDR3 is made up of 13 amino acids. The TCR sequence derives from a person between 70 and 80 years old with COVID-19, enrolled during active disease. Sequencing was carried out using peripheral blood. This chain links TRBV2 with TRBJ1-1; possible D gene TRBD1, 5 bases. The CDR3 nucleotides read TGTGCCAGCTTCGGAGGGGTTGGCACTGAAGCTTTCTTT. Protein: CASFGGVGTEAFF.